The rows below give T cell receptor beta chains drawn from one sample of a study of technical replicates of blood from a handful of donors. Clones were read by immunoSEQ multiplex PCR, and TCRdb kept only the in-frame ones, dropping some. The repertoire includes fewer than 90,000 clones, roughly 93% of them detected once, and roughly 0.23% sits in the top ten. The sample consisted of T cells isolated from PBMCs. These receptors all stem from a human donor in good health. Both conserved end residues are part of each CDR3. Fields, in order: clone size, V gene, J gene, D gene, CDR3 protein, CDR3 DNA. The D gene is left open where the match is weak. Some rows have no size entry. The others give once, few or many, or a class for an expanded clone.

abundance: -
v_gene: TRBV6-1
j_gene: TRBJ1-2
d_gene: -
CDR3aa: CASSERGTGQRGYTF
CDR3nt: TGTGCCAGCAGTGAAAGGGGCACAGGGCAACGTGGCTACACCTTC

abundance: -
v_gene: TRBV27
j_gene: TRBJ1-1
d_gene: -
CDR3aa: CASSLYQARTEAFF
CDR3nt: TGTGCCAGCAGTTTATACCAGGCGCGCACTGAAGCTTTCTTT

abundance: -
v_gene: TRBV19
j_gene: TRBJ2-7
d_gene: -
CDR3aa: CASIAGSAFTYEQYF
CDR3nt: TGTGCCAGTATCGCGGGGTCGGCGTTTACCTACGAGCAGTACTTC

abundance: -
v_gene: TRBV6-5
j_gene: TRBJ2-7
d_gene: -
CDR3aa: CASSSVRGGTYEQYF
CDR3nt: TGTGCCAGCAGTTCGGTCAGGGGAGGGACCTACGAGCAGTACTTC

abundance: -
v_gene: TRBV18
j_gene: TRBJ2-1
d_gene: TRBD2
CDR3aa: CASSPPSGRRTLEQFF
CDR3nt: TGTGCCAGCTCACCACCAAGCGGGAGGCGGACGTTAGAGCAGTTCTTC

abundance: -
v_gene: TRBV4-2
j_gene: TRBJ1-4
d_gene: -
CDR3aa: CASSQVGGQKNEKLFF
CDR3nt: TGTGCCAGCAGCCAAGTTGGTGGACAGAAGAATGAAAAACTGTTTTTT

abundance: few
v_gene: TRBV5-1
j_gene: TRBJ2-2
d_gene: -
CDR3aa: CASSLRVANTGELFF
CDR3nt: TGCGCCAGCAGCTTGCGGGTGGCGAACACCGGGGAGCTGTTTTTT

abundance: -
v_gene: TRBV28
j_gene: TRBJ1-1
d_gene: TRBD1
CDR3aa: CASSLDRGGEDTEAFF
CDR3nt: TGTGCCAGCAGTTTAGACAGGGGGGGTGAAGACACTGAAGCTTTCTTT

abundance: -
v_gene: TRBV19
j_gene: TRBJ2-1
d_gene: -
CDR3aa: CASRGGQSYNEQFF
CDR3nt: TGTGCCAGTAGGGGCGGACAATCCTACAATGAGCAGTTCTTC

abundance: once
v_gene: TRBV5-1
j_gene: TRBJ2-5
d_gene: TRBD2
CDR3aa: CASSRVAGVQETQYF
CDR3nt: TGCGCCAGCAGCCGCGTAGCGGGAGTTCAAGAGACCCAGTACTTC

abundance: -
v_gene: TRBV2
j_gene: TRBJ1-1
d_gene: -
CDR3aa: CASSRTLRQREAFF
CDR3nt: TGTGCCAGCAGTAGGACCCTCCGACAGCGTGAAGCTTTCTTT

abundance: few
v_gene: TRBV11-2
j_gene: TRBJ1-1
d_gene: -
CDR3aa: CASSRATILREGDTEAFF
CDR3nt: TGTGCCAGCAGCCGCGCTACCATCCTCAGGGAAGGTGACACTGAAGCTTTCTTT

abundance: -
v_gene: TRBV6-1
j_gene: TRBJ1-3
d_gene: -
CDR3aa: CASSAQQGSSGNTIYF
CDR3nt: TGTGCCAGCAGTGCTCAACAGGGATCCTCTGGAAACACCATATATTTT

abundance: -
v_gene: TRBV27
j_gene: TRBJ2-2
d_gene: TRBD1
CDR3aa: CASSLQGAGELFF
CDR3nt: TGTGCCAGCAGTTTACAGGGGGCTGGGGAGCTGTTTTTT

abundance: -
v_gene: TRBV6-1
j_gene: TRBJ2-7
d_gene: TRBD2
CDR3aa: CASSAGREGLDEQYF
CDR3nt: TGTGCCAGCAGTGCGGGGCGGGAGGGCCTCGACGAGCAGTACTTC

abundance: -
v_gene: TRBV11-3
j_gene: TRBJ2-5
d_gene: -
CDR3aa: CASRDQRREWETQYF
CDR3nt: TGTGCCAGCCGAGACCAACGCAGGGAATGGGAGACCCAGTACTTC

abundance: -
v_gene: TRBV28
j_gene: TRBJ1-4
d_gene: TRBD1
CDR3aa: CASRPGQPNEKLFF
CDR3nt: TGTGCCAGCAGACCGGGACAGCCTAATGAAAAACTGTTTTTT

abundance: once
v_gene: TRBV10-3
j_gene: TRBJ2-5
d_gene: -
CDR3aa: CATRWGPRQETQYF
CDR3nt: TGTGCCACCCGCTGGGGGCCCCGTCAAGAGACCCAGTACTTC

abundance: -
v_gene: TRBV19
j_gene: TRBJ2-7
d_gene: -
CDR3aa: CASSIGAGSYYEQYF
CDR3nt: TGTGCCAGTAGTATAGGGGCAGGGTCTTACTACGAGCAGTACTTC

abundance: -
v_gene: TRBV27
j_gene: TRBJ2-7
d_gene: -
CDR3aa: CASRGGQNYEQYF
CDR3nt: TGTGCCAGCAGGGGGGGACAGAACTACGAGCAGTACTTC

abundance: -
v_gene: TRBV27
j_gene: TRBJ1-5
d_gene: TRBD1
CDR3aa: CASTSRDSFPHSNQPQHF
CDR3nt: TGTGCCAGCACCTCCCGGGACAGTTTTCCCCATAGCAATCAGCCCCAGCATTTT

abundance: -
v_gene: TRBV6-1
j_gene: TRBJ1-1
d_gene: -
CDR3aa: CASWGGITNTEAFF
CDR3nt: TGTGCCAGCTGGGGGGGCATTACGAACACTGAAGCTTTCTTT

abundance: -
v_gene: TRBV7-9
j_gene: TRBJ2-7
d_gene: -
CDR3aa: CASSGGINEQYF
CDR3nt: TGTGCCAGCAGCGGGGGCATCAACGAGCAGTACTTC

abundance: -
v_gene: TRBV5-6
j_gene: TRBJ2-7
d_gene: TRBD2
CDR3aa: CASSYSAGLASYEQYF
CDR3nt: TGTGCCAGCAGTTATAGTGCAGGACTAGCAAGCTACGAGCAGTACTTC

abundance: -
v_gene: TRBV6-6
j_gene: TRBJ2-7
d_gene: -
CDR3aa: CASSYLYEQYF
CDR3nt: TGTGCCAGCAGTTACCTCTACGAGCAGTACTTC

abundance: -
v_gene: TRBV6-1
j_gene: TRBJ2-7
d_gene: -
CDR3aa: CASSEVSWGASYEQYF
CDR3nt: TGTGCCAGCAGTGAGGTTAGTTGGGGAGCCTCCTACGAGCAGTACTTC

abundance: -
v_gene: TRBV7-2
j_gene: TRBJ2-5
d_gene: -
CDR3aa: CASSFAGRQETQYF
CDR3nt: TGTGCCAGCAGCTTTGCGGGTCGGCAAGAGACCCAGTACTTC

abundance: -
v_gene: TRBV4-1
j_gene: TRBJ2-7
d_gene: TRBD2
CDR3aa: CASSQPTSGDYEQYF
CDR3nt: TGCGCCAGCAGCCAACCGACTAGCGGTGACTACGAGCAGTACTTC

abundance: -
v_gene: TRBV9
j_gene: TRBJ2-3
d_gene: -
CDR3aa: CASSVALGSDTQYF
CDR3nt: TGTGCCAGCAGCGTAGCTTTGGGCTCAGATACGCAGTATTTT

abundance: few
v_gene: TRBV6-4
j_gene: TRBJ1-1
d_gene: -
CDR3aa: CASSLKQDTEAFF
CDR3nt: TGTGCCAGCAGCCTAAAACAGGACACTGAAGCTTTCTTT

abundance: -
v_gene: TRBV5-6
j_gene: TRBJ1-1
d_gene: -
CDR3aa: CASSPIRVGDWNTEAFF
CDR3nt: TGTGCCAGCAGCCCTATTCGGGTTGGGGACTGGAACACTGAAGCTTTCTTT